Below, one TCR beta chain is given with its context. About 0.45 to 1 ug RNA was reverse transcribed with random hexamers. MiXCR, run by TCRdb on the immunoSEQ multiplex PCR reads, gives a single entry per CDR3 protein. Here the sample spans around 130,000 distinct CDR3 sequences, roughly 76% being singletons. The sample is drawn from a study of CD8 T cells in Susac syndrome. The patients who served as multiple sclerosis controls were treatment-naive and had stable or active relapsing-remitting disease that fulfilled the revised McDonald criteria. The TCR was taken from a human donor with multiple sclerosis. What was sequenced was CD8+ T cells from PBMCs.

CDR3 DNA: TGTGCCAGCACCTACCGGGACACCTACACTGAAGCTTTCTTT. Protein product: CASTYRDTYTEAFF. This chain links TRBV3-1 with TRBJ1-1; weak D call: TRBD1 (6 bases). The CDR3 runs 14 residues. Germline CDR1 is LGHDT and CDR2 is YNNKEL (reference sequence). Deletions cut 7 bases from V and 3 bases from J, with 15 bases between.